This T cell receptor beta chain originates from a study of identifying expanded T cells in peripheral blood. CDR1 is LGHNA, CDR2 YNFKEQ, per germline. The CDR3 extends over 16 amino acids. J was trimmed by 2 bases and V by 4 bases; bases with no gene match: 7. Profiled with immunoSEQ multiplex PCR; TCRdb holds only in-frame clones, not every one. This table has over 45,000 clones, over 75% appearing once. The specimen was blood. The chain couples TRBV4-2 to TRBJ2-2; TRBD1 matches 7 bases. This TCR was recovered from a person aged 18-70 years in good health. As DNA, the CDR3 is TGTGCCAGCAGCCTGGGACAGTCCCCCAACACCGGGGAGCTGTTTTTT. Amino acid sequence: CASSLGQSPNTGELFF.